A selection of T cell receptor beta chains follows, all from one sample in a study of blood T cells in healthy people across ages. TCRdb independently ran MiXCR on the 5' RACE reads; one entry per CDR3 protein. The sample yields about 930,000 distinct CDR3 sequences, around 29% seen once. The sample was also reused in another study, on T cells of mothers and their children.

The sequenced sample was blood. The receptors originated from a woman between 40 and 55 years old in good health. The CDR3 runs from the conserved cysteine through the conserved F or W. D genes are given only for firm matches. Size values are once, few and many counts, or a class for expanded clones, and some rows have none.

cdr3_length j_call d_call clone_size v_call cdr3_aa cdr3_nt
15 TRBJ1-2 TRBD1 few TRBV29-1 CSVERGTGGSYGYTF TGCAGCGTTGAAAGGGGGACAGGGGGTTCCTATGGCTACACCTTC
11 TRBJ2-1 - many TRBV7-2 CASSLVREQFF TGTGCCAGCAGCTTAGTGAGGGAGCAGTTCTTC
15 TRBJ2-1 - - TRBV6-1 CASMGVDYNLDEQFF TGTGCCAGCATGGGGGTTGACTATAATCTTGATGAGCAGTTCTTC
15 TRBJ2-1 - - TRBV12-3/TRBV12-4 CASSIQGTAGNKQFF TGTGCCAGCAGCATACAAGGGACCGCTGGAAATAAGCAGTTCTTC
14 TRBJ2-5 - few TRBV20-1 CSAPIPNEGETQYF TGCAGTGCTCCAATCCCGAACGAGGGAGAGACCCAGTACTTC
16 TRBJ2-1 TRBD2 few TRBV6-2/TRBV6-3 CASSRGTSGAYNEQFF TGTGCCAGCAGTCGAGGGACTAGCGGGGCCTACAATGAGCAGTTCTTC
15 TRBJ1-5 - - TRBV2 CASMDAGGGNQPQHF TGTGCCAGCATGGATGCTGGAGGGGGCAATCAGCCCCAGCATTTT
14 TRBJ1-4 - few TRBV5-8 CASSFGVSNEKLFF TGTGCCAGCAGCTTCGGCGTCAGTAATGAAAAACTGTTTTTT
14 TRBJ2-5 - - TRBV20-1 CSARDGTGQETQYF TGCAGTGCTAGAGATGGGACTGGGCAAGAGACCCAGTACTTC
13 TRBJ2-7 - many TRBV18 CASSPPVSYEQYF TGTGCCAGCAGCCCCCCTGTCTCCTACGAGCAGTACTTC
14 TRBJ2-5 TRBD1 few TRBV28 CASTVTGGVETQYF TGTGCCAGCACTGTGACAGGGGGAGTGGAGACCCAGTACTTC
15 TRBJ2-7 TRBD2 - TRBV6-6 CASSTTSGGPYEQYF TGTGCCAGCAGCACGACTAGCGGGGGGCCCTACGAGCAGTACTTC
15 TRBJ2-3 TRBD2 - TRBV11-2 CASSPANLAGDTQYF TGTGCCAGCAGCCCCGCCAACCTAGCGGGAGATACGCAGTATTTT
14 TRBJ2-1 TRBD1 - TRBV30 CAWVTGYLGGEQFF TGTGCCTGGGTGACAGGGTATTTAGGAGGTGAGCAGTTCTTC
15 TRBJ2-3 - many TRBV3-1 CASSQDGASTDTQYF TGTGCCAGCAGCCAAGACGGGGCTAGCACAGATACGCAGTATTTT
15 TRBJ2-1 TRBD1 many TRBV28 CASSFPGQGKNEQFF TGTGCCAGCAGTTTTCCGGGACAGGGGAAGAATGAGCAGTTCTTC
13 TRBJ1-6 - few TRBV27 CASSRSYNSPLHF TGTGCCAGCAGCAGATCCTATAATTCACCCCTCCACTTT
17 TRBJ1-6 - - TRBV9 CAGSADSYLSYNSPLHF TGTGCCGGCAGCGCGGACAGCTACCTCTCCTATAATTCACCCCTCCACTTT
16 TRBJ1-4 - - TRBV9 CASSVGPGKTNEKLFF TGTGCCAGCAGCGTAGGGCCGGGCAAAACTAATGAAAAACTGTTTTTT
18 TRBJ1-4 - many TRBV29-1 CSVLIPGQTFATNEKLFF TGCAGCGTCTTAATCCCGGGACAAACTTTTGCAACTAATGAAAAACTGTTTTTT
17 TRBJ2-3 - many TRBV9 CASSVATIGTSTDTQYF TGTGCCAGCAGCGTAGCTACGATTGGGACTAGCACAGATACGCAGTATTTT
16 TRBJ2-1 TRBD2 - TRBV4-1 CASSRGQAGSYNEQFF TGCGCCAGCAGCCGCGGGCAAGCGGGATCCTACAATGAGCAGTTCTTC
14 TRBJ2-5 TRBD2 few TRBV9 CASSVEAGGETQYF TGTGCCAGCAGCGTAGAAGCGGGGGGAGAGACCCAGTACTTC
15 TRBJ1-1 - - TRBV15 CATSREQGVGTEAFF TGTGCCACCAGCAGAGAACAGGGAGTAGGCACTGAAGCTTTCTTT
16 TRBJ2-1 TRBD2 - TRBV5-1 CASSPPLAGEYNEQFF TGCGCCAGCAGCCCCCCACTAGCGGGGGAATACAATGAGCAGTTCTTC
14 TRBJ2-5 - - TRBV5-1 CASSRTAYQETQYF TGCGCCAGCAGCCGAACAGCGTACCAAGAGACCCAGTACTTC
13 TRBJ1-5 - - TRBV30 CAWSVLADQPQHF TGTGCCTGGAGTGTCCTAGCTGATCAACCCCAGCATTTT
13 TRBJ1-1 - few TRBV20-1 CSALPLTETEAFF TGCAGTGCTCTCCCCCTGACGGAGACTGAAGCTTTCTTT
15 TRBJ2-4 - once TRBV27 CASTSATVAKNIHYF TGTGCCAGCACCTCAGCTACAGTAGCCAAAAACATTCATTACTTC
14 TRBJ2-4 TRBD2 - TRBV12-3/TRBV12-4 CASSLQLAGSEQYF TGTGCCAGCAGTTTACAACTAGCGGGAAGTGAGCAGTACTTC
12 TRBJ1-2 - - TRBV7-2 CASSERRHGYTF TGTGCCAGCAGCGAACGCCGACATGGCTACACCTTC
15 TRBJ2-1 - many TRBV7-3 CASSLGGNSYNEQFF TGTGCCAGCAGCTTAGGGGGGAATTCCTACAATGAGCAGTTCTTC
15 TRBJ2-3 - - TRBV5-6 CASSLNYGSPDTQYF TGTGCCAGCAGCTTGAACTACGGGAGCCCAGATACGCAGTATTTT
16 TRBJ2-1 - - TRBV6-1 CASSEAPGYGDNEQFF TGTGCCAGCAGTGAAGCGCCCGGGTACGGGGACAATGAGCAGTTCTTC
15 TRBJ2-1 TRBD1 - TRBV7-2 CASSFDRDPYNEQFF TGTGCCAGCAGCTTCGACAGGGACCCCTACAATGAGCAGTTCTTC
17 TRBJ2-1 TRBD1 - TRBV12-3/TRBV12-4 CASSSGYRDRGYNEQFF TGTGCCAGCAGTTCGGGGTACCGGGACAGGGGTTACAATGAGCAGTTCTTC
15 TRBJ2-7 TRBD1 - TRBV5-1 CASSPETGGSYEQYF TGCGCCAGCAGCCCAGAGACAGGGGGCTCCTACGAGCAGTACTTC
12 TRBJ1-2 - - TRBV20-1 CSVTTGPYGYTF TGCAGTGTCACGACAGGCCCCTATGGCTACACCTTC
15 TRBJ2-7 - - TRBV28 CASSSRSRNTYEQYF TGTGCCAGCAGTTCCCGGTCACGGAACACCTACGAGCAGTACTTC
20 TRBJ1-5 - - TRBV3-1 CASSQGTYSLWASSNQPQHF TGTGCCAGCAGCCAAGGAACGTACAGCTTGTGGGCTTCTAGCAATCAGCCCCAGCATTTT
16 TRBJ2-1 - - TRBV5-1 CASSLDGSGQGNEQFF TGCGCCAGCAGCTTGGATGGGTCAGGGCAGGGCAATGAGCAGTTCTTC
18 TRBJ2-5 TRBD1 few TRBV5-1 CASSSGTGIVGYQETRYF TGCGCCAGCAGCTCCGGGACAGGGATCGTGGGTTACCAAGAGACCCGGTACTTC
14 TRBJ1-6 - few TRBV12-3/TRBV12-4 CASSLGGWDSPLHF TGTGCCAGCAGTTTAGGGGGTTGGGATTCACCCCTCCACTTT
13 TRBJ2-7 - few TRBV9 CAGSAGLNYEQYF TGTGCCGGCAGCGCGGGACTCAACTACGAGCAGTACTTC
18 TRBJ2-7 TRBD1 many TRBV4-3 CASSQGRTSDRDPYEQYF TGCGCCAGCAGCCAAGGGAGGACATCTGACAGGGATCCCTACGAGCAGTACTTC
15 TRBJ2-3 TRBD1 many TRBV28 CASSLRTGGADTQYF TGTGCCAGCAGTTTACGGACAGGGGGGGCGGATACGCAGTATTTT
14 TRBJ1-4 - - TRBV11-1 CASSPGTTNKKLFF TGTGCCAGCAGCCCGGGAACAACTAATAAAAAACTGTTTTTT
11 TRBJ2-7 - many TRBV20-1 CSYRDPYEQYF TGCAGCTACAGGGATCCCTACGAGCAGTACTTC
15 TRBJ2-7 TRBD2 few TRBV7-8 CASNIQRGGRNEQYF TGTGCCAGCAACATCCAGCGGGGGGGCCGCAATGAGCAGTACTTC
16 TRBJ2-1 TRBD2 - TRBV7-3 CASSPHGRGVMGEQFF TGTGCCAGCAGCCCCCACGGGCGGGGGGTGATGGGTGAGCAGTTCTTC
13 TRBJ2-7 TRBD1 few TRBV6-6 CASSKDRDGEQYF TGTGCCAGCAGTAAGGACAGGGATGGTGAGCAGTACTTC
15 TRBJ2-5 TRBD2 many TRBV2 CASSRIAGPKETQYF TGTGCCAGCAGCCGAATAGCGGGGCCTAAAGAGACCCAGTACTTC
17 TRBJ2-7 TRBD1 few TRBV10-3 CAISDRLGQKSSYEQYF TGTGCCATCAGTGACAGACTGGGACAGAAGAGCTCCTACGAGCAGTACTTC
13 TRBJ1-2 TRBD1 - TRBV30 CAWSGLTGSGYTF TGTGCCTGGAGTGGGCTGACAGGGAGCGGCTACACCTTC